The present T cell receptor beta chain was sequenced within a study of cytomegalovirus exposure and HLA in healthy donors (dated by TCRdb to 2015 to 2018). With regard to the full study: An earlier analysis of approximately 590 of the donors reported 250 to 300 Gb of sequence data and more than 90 million unique TCR beta sequences from 150 million to 200 million T cells. A later analysis re-analyzed previously published TCR beta repertoires from about 600 donors and added high-resolution HLA genotyping to study TCR occurrence patterns. An earlier analysis of 587 of the donors applied high-throughput TCR beta sequencing to assess whether each TCR beta V gene segment acted as functional or pseudogenic. Typing coverage differed by locus: A, B, C, DRB1 and DQB1 were typed in roughly 620-630 donors, DQA1 in about 500, DPA1 in some 610, and DPB1 in around 490. Of the roughly 390 genotyped donors, approximately 82% fell in the genetic ancestry cluster associated with self-reported Caucasian donors. The study aimed to test whether cataloging public T cell receptors could reveal signatures of past pathogen exposure. The study used immunosequencing to profile the T cell repertoires of 600 to 850 subjects and linked those repertoires to cytomegalovirus serostatus. Across approximately 400 genotyped donors of the cohort, an average of roughly 250,000 unique TCR beta nucleotide sequences per donor were sequenced, and 15% to 20% of those sequences were non-productive. Roughly five DR-DQ haplotypes were handled as single units for association and clustering, since linkage in the cohort was strong. A later genetic analysis used genome-wide SNP genotypes for about 65% of the 666 donors, treating that subset as a discovery cohort. Donor age, sex, ethnicity and CMV serostatus were collected together with the repertoire data. In the later analysis, no new phenotypic data were used to find candidate immune exposures; instead, reliance was placed on TCR beta sequences and their occurrence across donors. In addition to the first cohort of 666 subjects, a separate validation cohort of 120 different subjects was used. The study combined high-throughput TCR immunosequencing, statistical association of individual TCRs with disease status, and machine learning to predict cytomegalovirus infection status. Both class I and class II loci were covered by HLA typing, at four-digit resolution. Approximately 300 gigabases of sequencing data and around 90 million unique TCR sequences made up an early release that covered approximately 650 HLA-typed donors. Every discovery cohort repertoire had been produced on one sequencing platform.

This clone was observed a single time. Its antigen target is currently unknown. Per-nucleotide qualities are absent, and no much larger clonotype sits a single base away. The cohort consisted of some 730 healthy bone marrow donors. All cohort members were sampled while nominally healthy, although unrecorded immune exposures were likely present. The donor was CMV seronegative and was included in the group of several hundred seronegative cohort members. A peripheral blood sample was collected from each donor, and TCR beta sequencing was performed on peripheral blood mononuclear cells. The Qiagen DNeasy Blood Extraction Kit was used to extract genomic DNA from the blood cell samples. The study at large found these results: Strong co-occurrence of HLA alleles, especially DR and DQ, made assigning TCR associations to individual alleles difficult. Most TCR sequences were observed very rarely across donors, whereas some public TCRs were present in many individuals. According to a later analysis, TCR association rates differed among HLA loci, with DRB1 alleles showing the most associated TCRs and HLA-C alleles showing the fewest. In vitro tests confirmed that three of the cytomegalovirus-associated TCR beta chains recognize cytomegalovirus antigens. According to the authors, the approach could potentially be generalized to other disease states and immunological phenotypes. In the study, roughly 160 TCR beta chains were listed as associated with cytomegalovirus. Because counts were too low, around 17 rarely observed V segments, including chromosome 9 orphons, were left out of the earlier analysis of a few hundred of the donors. The classifier was reported to diagnose cytomegalovirus status with high specificity and sensitivity in both the original and validation cohorts. Linkage disequilibrium might explain the correlated functional status among segregating V segments, but an unknown experimental factor could not be excluded. According to a later genetic analysis, donors in an Asian-associated ancestry cluster had fewer N-insertions in productive TCRs than the roughly 700-donor mean. The sequencing pipeline was judged likely to have produced a cluster of highly shared sequence variants as a technical artifact. In this cohort, only TCR beta chains were sequenced, and detectable features were limited by the absence of alpha or paired-chain data. In an earlier analysis of several hundred of the donors, most TCR beta V segments were observed in productive rearrangements about 87% or about 30% of the time, broadly matching IMGT annotations. Some IMGT-functional V segments, including TRBV6-2 and TRBV6-3, could not be distinguished by the 87-base-pair reads and were therefore excluded. According to a later analysis, parvovirus B19, influenza, CMV and Epstein-Barr virus appeared linked to several top co-occurrence clusters. Specific HLA alleles were associated with 16,951 TCR beta sequences at a false discovery rate of 0.05 in a later analysis. In a later analysis, most CMV-associated TCR beta chains were found to appear HLA-restricted, with HLA associations seemingly driven largely by CMV exposure. In a later genetic analysis, a missense DCLRE1C variant was associated with V-gene and J-gene trimming of TCR beta chains, and the association was replicated in an independent cohort. For the cohort, immune exposure information was limited to CMV serostatus. Roughly uniform sequencing depth across donors was assumed in presence/absence analyses, although this assumption may not hold. In a later analysis, HLA-associated TCR beta chains were found to be more clonally expanded and to have lower generation probabilities than equally common non-associated chains. Because HLA typing was missing for some donors at each locus, association tests included only the typed subset. A further reported finding was that TCR beta sequences accurately predicted the HLA-A and HLA-B alleles for most subjects in the first cohort.

The CDR3 measures 14 amino acids from cysteine to phenylalanine. The only DNA kept is the CDR3, 42 bases in frame from the first base. V is cut by 5 bases and J by 3 bases, and the space between the germline ends is 11 bases. The germline V gene yields SGHVS for CDR1 and FQNEAQ for CDR2. Receptor amplification or capture employed the immunoSEQ multiplex PCR assay. For the multiplex PCR, a mixture combining 60 forward primers for TCR Vbeta segments and 13 reverse primers for TCR Jbeta segments was used. The CDR3 region of rearranged TCR beta genes was amplified from genomic DNA with a multiplex PCR assay. The Illumina HiSeq System was used to sequence the amplified TCR beta libraries as 87-base-pair reads. In the paper's pipeline: A later analysis counted some 74 million unique TCR beta chains across the 670 or so repertoires, and roughly 11 million of these chains were shared by at least two donors. Raw reads were error-corrected and collapsed into unique sequences by a nearest-neighbor algorithm in which closely related sequences were merged to remove PCR and sequencing errors. Alignment of CDR3 sequences to IMGT reference sequences was used to assign V, D and J gene segments. For a sequence to be retained, a match of at least six nucleotides to both a V gene segment and a J gene segment was required. A rearrangement counted as productive if the CDR3 had no stop codons and remained in frame with V and J, and every other rearrangement counted as non-productive. Following IMGT convention, CDR3 was defined as the stretch from the second conserved V-encoded cysteine to the conserved J-encoded phenylalanine. In an earlier analysis of around 570 of the donors, sequences lacking an unambiguous match to a single V gene segment were excluded. In an earlier analysis of some 590 of the donors, a V segment was called functional when productive rearrangements were above 56.7%, and segregating when the standard deviation between donors exceeded 5%. A statistical classification framework was built to diagnose cytomegalovirus status from the catalog of TCR beta chain sequences. In a later analysis, V and J genes were assigned by comparing TCR nucleotide sequences against IMGT/GENE-DB human TR gene sequences. A later analysis assigned CDR3 sequences and most-parsimonious VDJ recombination scenarios with the TCRdist pipeline. A later analysis defined each TCR beta chain by its CDR3 amino acid sequence plus V-gene family, and excluded reads lacking a unique V-gene family. As a way to deal with suspected cross-contamination and a sequencing artifact, a later analysis dropped approximately 590 nucleotide sequences that were highly shared and had low generation probability. For each public chain, a later analysis derived a clonal expansion index from normalized ranks of inferred template counts within each repertoire. A later analysis computed generation probabilities with a VDJ recombination model fitted to out-of-frame rearrangements, and checked the results against IGoR. Hypergeometric tests were used in a later analysis to score TCR-TCR, TCR-HLA and TCR-CMV co-occurrence, with a repertoire-size bias correction applied to the TCR pairs. To estimate false discovery rates, a later analysis permuted the HLA or CMV assignments 20 times. In a later analysis, co-occurring TCRs were grouped using DBSCAN, with TCRdist sequence similarity added in when clustering inside HLA-allele-positive subsets. Repertoires with fewer than 30,000 or more than 120,000 public chains were left out of co-occurrence clustering, as were five repertoires with anomalous nucleotide sharing. TCRdb limited this immuneACCESS table to in-frame rearrangements with V and J called. A share of clones is missing; checked studies link under half to unresolved V genes, and the rest is unexplained. For V, J and clone size, that table is used; D and trimming come from the DNA. The table for this sample lists 150,000 or so clones; around three quarters of them were counted only once. 1.5% to 2% of the sample belongs to the ten largest clones.

This TCR was recovered from a woman in her thirties in good health and CMV-seronegative. This sequence uses TRBV7-8 and TRBJ2-1; perhaps TRBD2 is the D gene, with 6 bases matching. The material sequenced was PBMCs. The nucleotides read TGTGCCAGCAGCCCCACGGGAGACTACAATGAGCAGTTCTTC. Translated, it reads CASSPTGDYNEQFF.